A single sample gave rise to the 10 T cell receptor beta chains below, sequenced in a study of technical replicates of blood from several donors. Some clones are missing from TCRdb's copy, which holds only in-frame ones; the method was immunoSEQ multiplex PCR. This sample has approximately 65,000 clones, with 86% found just once. The sequencing input was PBMCs. The source is a human donor in good health. Some clones in this sample may be carry-over from other donors' samples.

The chain couples TRBV5-6 to TRBJ1-1; 8 nucleotides line up with TRBD1. CDR3 length: 14 residues. Germline lookup yields CDR1 SGHDT and CDR2 YYEEEE. With 4 bases clipped from V and 6 bases from J, the junction kept 8 bases outside the gene matches. CDR3 in amino acids: CASSIRQGHAEAFF. The CDR3 DNA reads TGTGCCAGCAGCATACGACAGGGGCACGCTGAAGCTTTCTTT.

The chain recombines TRBV11-2 with TRBJ2-7, with D possibly matching TRBD2 (7 bases). The CDR3 has 14 amino acids. The ends were cut back, 2 bases at V and 4 bases at J, with 12 bases in the middle. Germline V gene sequence: CDR1 SGHAT, CDR2 FQNNGV. CDR3 protein: CASSLKGGLYEQYF. CDR3 coding DNA: TGTGCCAGCAGCTTAAAGGGGGGACTATACGAGCAGTACTTC.

The chain uses TRBV6-5 and TRBJ1-2; the D gene is possibly TRBD1 (6 bases). This CDR3 spans 15 amino acids. V shed 0 bases and J shed 4 bases, with 12 bases lying between them. The germline V gene has CDR1 MNHEY and CDR2 SVGAGI. CDR3 nucleotides: TGTGCCAGCAGTTACTCATGGGGGGGCGGCTATGGCTACACCTTC. This gives the protein CASSYSWGGGYGYTF.

The chain recombines TRBV4-1 with TRBJ2-7; D may be TRBD1 (5 bases). CDR3 length: 15 amino acids. Germline V CDR1 and CDR2: MGHRA, YSYEKL. The V and J ends lost 0 bases and 2 bases respectively, with 11 bases between them. This CDR3 reads CASSQDAPGPYEQYF. The CDR3 nucleotides are TGCGCCAGCAGCCAAGACGCCCCAGGGCCCTACGAGCAGTACTTC.

This clone was recorded a few times. CDR3 in DNA: TGTGCCAGCTCACCACGAGGGCAAGATAACTATGGCTACACCTTC. It is translated as CASSPRGQDNYGYTF. This chain uses TRBV18 with TRBJ1-2; D unresolved. Germline CDR1 KGHSH, CDR2 LQKENI. The CDR3 has 15 amino acids. Trimming took 1 base from V and 1 from J, leaving 10 bases between them.

J is TRBJ2-3 and V is TRBV4-1; TRBD2 matches at 8 bases. The V segment lost 2 bases and the J segment 3 bases; nucleotides outside the gene matches: 4. This CDR3 spans 15 amino acids. Germline loops: CDR1 MGHRA, CDR2 YSYEKL. CDR3 sequence: CASSQLLAGTDTQYF. For the CDR3, the DNA is TGCGCCAGCAGCCAACTGCTAGCGGGTACAGATACGCAGTATTTT.

The chain joins TRBV29-1 to TRBJ2-7; no clear D gene. Trimming shortened V by 7 bases and J by 3 bases, and 13 bases separated the two germline ends. Germline CDR1 and CDR2: SQVTM and ANQGSEA. CDR3 length: 12 residues. CDR3 protein: CSAETESYEQYF. DNA of the CDR3: TGCAGCGCAGAAACAGAGAGCTACGAGCAGTACTTC.

V is TRBV5-1 and J is TRBJ2-2; D remains ambiguous. The CDR3 length is 14 residues. The germline CDR1 and CDR2 sequences are SGHRS and YFSETQ. V lost 5 bases and J 5 bases, leaving 13 bases between the germline ends. CDR3 DNA sequence: TGCGCCAGCAGACTGGAGATTAGGACCGGGGAGCTGTTTTTT. This translates into CASRLEIRTGELFF. Variable domain in full (rest from reference TRBV5-1 and TRBJ2-2): KAGVTQTPRYLIKTRGQQVTLSCSPISGHRSVSWYQQTPGQGLQFLFEYFSETQRNKGNFPGRFSGRQFSNSRSEMNVSTLELGDSALYLCASRLEIRTGELFFGEGSRLTVL.

This chain joins TRBV7-2 and TRBJ2-1, with 11 bases aligning to TRBD2. Germline CDR1 reads SGHTA; CDR2 reads FQGNSA. The CDR3 is made up of 16 amino acids. With V trimmed by 3 bases and J by 5 bases, 6 bases remained unmatched. CDR3: CASSFAGTSGHNEQFF. The CDR3 nucleotides are TGTGCCAGCAGCTTTGCCGGGACTAGCGGACACAATGAGCAGTTCTTC.

The V and J genes are TRBV19 and TRBJ2-7; TRBD1 matches at 9 bases. The V gene's germline CDR1 is LNHDA and CDR2 SQIVND (reference sequence). The CDR3 sequence is 16 residues long. With V trimmed by 5 bases and J by 2 bases, 10 bases remained unmatched. The CDR3 reads CASSHGTGNPTYEQYF. For the CDR3, the DNA is TGTGCCAGTAGTCACGGGACAGGGAACCCAACCTACGAGCAGTACTTC.